One and the same sample provided the 16 T cell receptor beta chains below, sequenced in a study of cytomegalovirus exposure and HLA in healthy donors. The study ran its PCR with 60 Vbeta and 13 Jbeta primers. Some clones are missing from TCRdb's copy, which holds only in-frame ones; the method was immunoSEQ multiplex PCR. The top ten hold around 1.7% of the sample, which has around 200,000 clones, about 80% seen once. The specimen was PBMCs. Receptors were obtained from a man in his late teens or twenties in good health and CMV-seronegative.

The V call is TRBV20-1, the J call TRBJ2-7; D remains unclear. Germline-derived CDR1 and CDR2 are DFQATT and SNEGSKA (reference sequence). The ends were cut back, 0 bases at V and 4 bases at J, with 4 bases in the middle. This CDR3 spans 11 amino acids. The DNA for the CDR3 is TGCAGTGCTAGAGAACAGTACGAGCAGTACTTC. The encoded protein is CSAREQYEQYF.

This rearrangement joins TRBV27 to TRBJ1-2; a possible D gene is TRBD1 (5 bases). The CDR3 has 15 residues. Germline V gene sequence: CDR1 MNHEY, CDR2 SMNVEV (reference sequence). Trimming shortened V by 2 bases and J by 2 bases, and 12 bases separated the two germline ends. The CDR3 protein is CASSLGAGLNYGYTF. The CDR3 region has the DNA TGTGCCAGCAGTTTAGGGGCAGGGCTCAACTATGGCTACACCTTC.

The count of this clone is one. V is TRBV2 and J is TRBJ2-1; 9 positions agree with TRBD1. V lost 4 bases to trimming and J lost 7 bases; unmatched junction nucleotides: 5. Germline loops: CDR1 SNHLY, CDR2 FYNNEI. The CDR3 runs to 14 residues. CDR3 loop: CASSAQGANNEQFF. The CDR3 bases are TGTGCCAGCAGTGCACAGGGGGCGAATAATGAGCAGTTCTTC.

The chain combines TRBV11-2 with TRBJ2-7; the D is unclear. CDR3 length: 13 residues. Trimming shortened V by 4 bases and J by 5 bases, and 12 bases separated the two germline ends. Germline V CDR1 and CDR2: SGHAT, FQNNGV. The CDR3 protein is CASSSTTFDEQYF. The CDR3 DNA follows: TGTGCCAGCAGCTCAACTACCTTCGACGAGCAGTACTTC.

This sequence joins TRBV30 and TRBJ2-5; TRBD2 matches 8 bases. This CDR3 has 13 amino acids. Germline V gives CDR1 GTSNPN, CDR2 SVGIG (reference sequence). Trimming removed 5 bases from V and 5 bases from J; junction bases left unmatched: 7. DNA of the CDR3: TGTGCCTGGCTCCGCGGGGGGACGGAGACCCAGTACTTC. Protein product: CAWLRGGTETQYF.

The chain links TRBV7-8 to TRBJ2-3; 8 positions match TRBD2. The V gene end was trimmed by 4 bases and the J gene end by 4 bases; junction bases not matched to a gene: 7. Per germline, CDR1 SGHVS and CDR2 FQNEAQ. The CDR3 spans 15 residues. The CDR3 DNA is TGTGCCAGCAGCTCCTTACCGCGGGGGGCAGATACGCAGTATTTT. Translated, it gives CASSSLPRGADTQYF.

This clone has a single count. V usage is TRBV7-9 and J usage is TRBJ1-5, with a possible D match to TRBD1 (5 bases). CDR1 SEHNR and CDR2 FQNEAQ come from the germline V gene (reference sequence). The CDR3 contains 13 residues. V lost 2 bases and J 9 bases, leaving 11 bases between the germline ends. The CDR3 is CASSLTGDVPQHF. In nucleotides, the CDR3 is TGTGCCAGCAGCTTAACAGGAGATGTGCCCCAGCATTTT.

The rearrangement joins TRBV10-3 to TRBJ2-6; TRBD2 matches at 8 bases. J was trimmed by 0 bases and V by 4 bases; bases with no gene match: 8. This CDR3 region has 18 residues. The germline V gene has CDR1 ENHRY and CDR2 SYGVKD. The CDR3 reads CAISAREGGSSGANVLTF. The CDR3 coding sequence is TGTGCCATCAGTGCCCGGGAGGGGGGGAGCTCTGGGGCCAACGTCCTGACTTTC.

This chain uses TRBV4-2 with TRBJ2-7, with 8 bases lining up with TRBD2. V dropped 0 bases and J dropped 5; count of bases not matched to a gene: 6. This CDR3 spans 15 amino acids. CDR1 and CDR2 (germline): LGHNA, YNFKEQ. For the CDR3, the DNA is TGTGCCAGCAGCCAAGATTCCGGGGGGGGGAACGAGCAGTACTTC. The encoded protein is CASSQDSGGGNEQYF.

The chain employs TRBV9 and TRBJ2-3, with a possible D match to TRBD2 (5 bases). Trimming shortened V by 3 bases and J by 3 bases, and 8 bases separated the two germline ends. In germline, CDR1 is SGDLS, CDR2 YYNGEE. The CDR3 contains 13 residues. This chain's CDR3 is CASSAGGTDTQYF. CDR3 DNA: TGTGCCAGCAGCGCAGGCGGGACAGATACGCAGTATTTT.

CDR3 nucleotides: TGTGCCAGCGCCTCACGGGAAATGAACACTGAAGCTTTCTTT. This codes for CASASREMNTEAFF. The chain joins TRBV5-4 to TRBJ1-1; D gene uncertain. The germline gives CDR1 SGHNT, CDR2 YYREEE (reference sequence). This CDR3 contains 14 residues. V gave up 7 bases and J gave up 0 bases, with 13 bases separating them.

The rearrangement links TRBV11-2 to TRBJ2-1; 12 nucleotides agree with TRBD2. The CDR3 length is 18 residues. V lost 5 bases to trimming and J lost 3 bases; unmatched junction nucleotides: 11. CDR1 SGHAT and CDR2 FQNNGV come from the germline V gene. DNA for the CDR3: TGTGCCAGCAGCCCTCTAAAGACTAGCGGGAGAGGCTACAATGAGCAGTTCTTC. It is translated as CASSPLKTSGRGYNEQFF. Combining the CDR3 with reference TRBV11-2 and TRBJ2-1 gives the whole variable domain EAGVAQSPRYKIIEKRQSVAFWCNPISGHATLYWYQQILGQGPKLLIQFQNNGVVDDSQLPKDRFSAERLKGVDSTLKIQPAKLEDSAVYLCASSPLKTSGRGYNEQFFGPGTRLTVL.

This chain joins TRBV4-3 and TRBJ1-2; a weak D match, TRBD1 (5 bases). The germline CDR1 and CDR2 sequences are LGHNA and YSLEER. CDR3 size: 13 residues. V was trimmed by 2 bases and J by 8 bases, leaving 12 bases between them. CDR3 sequence (DNA): TGCGCCAGCAGCCAAAACGGGGGAGGAGGCTACACCTTC. Translation: CASSQNGGGGYTF.

The sample holds a few counts of this clone. This chain joins TRBV5-4 and TRBJ1-2; TRBD1 is a possible D gene (5 bases). Looked up from germline, CDR1 is SGHNT and CDR2 is YYREEE (reference sequence). The ends were cut back, 0 bases at V and 7 bases at J, with 10 bases in the middle. The CDR3 has 13 amino acids. The CDR3 region has the DNA TGTGCCAGCAGCTTGGACAGGACGAGTGGCTACACCTTC. Its translation is CASSLDRTSGYTF.

The rearrangement uses TRBV4-3 and TRBJ2-1; TRBD1 matches at 7 bases. With 2 bases clipped from V and 4 bases from J, the junction kept 11 bases outside the gene matches. CDR3 size: 17 residues. Germline CDR1 reads LGHNA; CDR2 reads YSLEER. For the CDR3, the DNA is TGCGCCAGCAGCCAAAGGGAAAGGGGGCCGGGTTACAATGAGCAGTTCTTC. The encoded protein is CASSQRERGPGYNEQFF.

This clone has only a few counts. The J gene is TRBJ1-1, the V gene TRBV7-9; D not resolved. Trimming pared 3 bases from V and 4 bases from J, leaving 12 bases between. The CDR3 is 14 amino acids. Germline V gene data show CDR1 as SEHNR and CDR2 as FQNEAQ (reference sequence). The CDR3 DNA sequence: TGTGCCAGCAGCTTTTGGGCCTACCGCACTGAAGCTTTCTTT. This translates into CASSFWAYRTEAFF.